Sequencing of this T cell receptor beta chain was carried out in a study of cytomegalovirus exposure and HLA in healthy donors. PCR involved 60 Vbeta and 13 Jbeta primers. Libraries were prepared by immunoSEQ multiplex PCR; TCRdb keeps only in-frame clonotypes and omits some of them. The sample lists 110,000 to 150,000 clones; around 80% were seen once. This CDR3 is 15 amino acids long. Germline V lookup: CDR1 MNHNS, CDR2 SASEGT. Trimming shortened V by 3 bases and J by 5 bases, and 16 bases separated the two germline ends. The rearrangement uses TRBV6-1 and TRBJ2-5; TRBD1 might be the D (6 bases). This receptor was identified in a male donor in good health and CMV-seronegative. Sequences were obtained from PBMCs. This CDR3 reads CASSESGDLWETQYF. The CDR3 region has the DNA TGTGCCAGCAGTGAGTCAGGGGATCTTTGGGAGACCCAGTACTTC.